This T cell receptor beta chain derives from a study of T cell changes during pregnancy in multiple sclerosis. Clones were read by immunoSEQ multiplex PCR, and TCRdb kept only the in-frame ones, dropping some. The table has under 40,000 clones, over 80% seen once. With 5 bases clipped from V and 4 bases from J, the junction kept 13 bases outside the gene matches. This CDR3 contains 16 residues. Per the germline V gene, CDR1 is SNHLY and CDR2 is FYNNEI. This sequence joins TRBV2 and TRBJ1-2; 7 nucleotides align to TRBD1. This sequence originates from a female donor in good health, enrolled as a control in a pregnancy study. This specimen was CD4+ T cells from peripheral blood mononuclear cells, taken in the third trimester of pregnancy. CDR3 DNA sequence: TGTGCCAGCAGTTTCGCTTCGGACAGGATGAGCTATGGCTACACCTTC. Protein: CASSFASDRMSYGYTF.